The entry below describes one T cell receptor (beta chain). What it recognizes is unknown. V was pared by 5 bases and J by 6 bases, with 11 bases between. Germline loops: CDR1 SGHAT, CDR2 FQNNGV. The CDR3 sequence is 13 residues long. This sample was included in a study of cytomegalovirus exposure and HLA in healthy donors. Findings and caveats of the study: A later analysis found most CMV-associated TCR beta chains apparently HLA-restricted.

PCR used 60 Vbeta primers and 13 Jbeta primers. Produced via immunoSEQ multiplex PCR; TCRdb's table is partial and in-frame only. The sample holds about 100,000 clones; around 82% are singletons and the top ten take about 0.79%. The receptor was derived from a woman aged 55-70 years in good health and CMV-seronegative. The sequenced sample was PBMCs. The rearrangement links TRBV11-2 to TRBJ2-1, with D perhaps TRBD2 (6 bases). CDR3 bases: TGTGCCAGCAGCCCACCGCGGGGCAATGAGCAGTTCTTC. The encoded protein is CASSPPRGNEQFF.